This T cell receptor beta chain was sequenced for a study of OX40 agonist ivuxolimab in advanced cancers. For context, the study as a whole: The costimulatory receptor OX40 (CD134) was targeted by ivuxolimab, a fully human IgG2 agonistic monoclonal antibody. Intravenous ivuxolimab was administered to patients every 2 weeks at six dose levels: 0.01, 0.1, 0.3, 1.5, 3 and 10 mg/kg. Among the roughly 50 dose-escalation patients, some 20 had hepatocellular carcinoma, 15 or so melanoma, 9 renal cell carcinoma and 9 head and neck cancer. The dose-escalation cohort was almost 85% male with a mean age of approximately 60 years, ranging from roughly 23 to 80. Prior anti-PD-1, anti-PD-L1 or anti-CTLA-4 therapy was permitted, and checkpoint inhibitors had been received by about 44% of dose-escalation patients. Three dose-escalation patients achieved partial responses, one with hepatocellular carcinoma and two with cutaneous melanoma. Peripheral TCRbeta sequencing was intended to test whether TCR sequence diversity was altered and clonal T-cell expansion was caused by ivuxolimab. The paper covers the monotherapy dose-escalation part of the phase I ivuxolimab trial, which included N ≈ 50 patients.

Points on this clone: Its antigen is currently not known. No much larger clone is present one base from it, and per-base qualities are unavailable.

Results the study describes overall, beyond this receptor: Low levels of normalized T-cell clonal expansion were also seen in some patients who did not respond. In the 0.1-3.0 mg/kg groups, partial responders were among the patients with the lowest normalized peripheral clonal expansion, particularly in CD8+ T cells. After ivuxolimab, CD8+ T cells had more expanded clones than CD4+ T cells on average. Clonal expansion of both CD4+ and CD8+ blood T cells was observed from baseline to week 6 at doses 0.1 to 3.0 mg/kg. The antigen specificity of the peripheral T cells that underwent clonal expansion was not determined.

Patients with autoimmune disease history or receiving systemic immunosuppression were excluded from the trial. Peripheral blood for TCR sequencing was collected from all dose cohorts at baseline, on cycle 4 day 1, and on cycle 7 day 1. Samples came from an open-label, multicenter, first-in-human phase I dose-escalation trial of ivuxolimab. Adults with locally advanced or metastatic head and neck squamous cell, hepatocellular, melanoma or renal cell carcinoma were enrolled in the trial. CD4+ and CD8+ T cells were sorted separately from peripheral blood before TCR sequencing. Relative to germline, V is 7 bases shorter and J is 2 bases shorter, with 9 bases between their ends. Counted from cysteine to phenylalanine, this CDR3 has 12 amino acids. The entry retains the CDR3 DNA only, 36 bases that are in frame from base 1. The germline V gene provides CDR1 SQVTM and CDR2 ANQGSEA. Genomic DNA was extracted from sorted cells for sequencing of the TCRbeta CDR3 region. The immunoSEQ Assay was used to sequence the TCRbeta CDR3 regions. This immuneACCESS table, as held by TCRdb, lists in-frame sequences with V and J called but not all clones. Of the missing ones, under half trace to an unresolved V gene in checked studies; the others have no known cause. This sample holds about 89,000 clones; 88% were observed only once. 0.25% to 0.3% of the sample rests with the top ten.

This sequence uses TRBV29-1 and TRBJ2-1; the D gene cannot be named for sure. The clonotype originates from an adult with an advanced solid tumor such as melanoma, head and neck, liver or kidney cancer. The sample consisted of CD4+ or CD8+ T cells sorted from blood, taken in a trial of the OX40 agonist ivuxolimab. The nucleotide sequence is TGCAGCGGGAAAGGGACCTACAATGAGCAGTTCTTC. It translates as CSGKGTYNEQFF.